This T cell receptor (beta chain) derives from a study of T-cell reconstitution after alpha-beta-depleted transplantation in children (dated by TCRdb to the mid-2010s). The study in broad terms: Using TCR repertoire profiling, the study followed T-cell immune reconstitution in a quantitative way in children after TCRalphabeta/CD19-depleted allogeneic hematopoietic cell transplantation. General study outcomes and caveats: The frequencies of hyperexpanded clones fell over the following months, and after one year, T-cell counts and TCRbeta diversity were mostly attributed to newly produced T cells. Apparently early alphabetaT-cell count recovery about two months after transplant reportedly relied on only several hundred rapidly expanded clones derived from non-depleted graft cells. In some patients, the high TCRbeta diversity seen at day 60 was put down to recipient T cells and intrathymic progenitors that had survived conditioning.

In the paper's terms, the treatment or condition label means: allogeneic hematopoietic cell transplantation with graft depleted of TCRalphabeta T cells and CD19 B cells. TCRalphabeta/CD19-depleted allogeneic hematopoietic cell grafts were given to the transplant recipients, all of whom were children. Comment on this clonotype: This receptor's antigen is unknown. Qualities for individual bases were not recorded, and no much larger clone is one base off.

Trimming removed 0 bases from V and 1 base from J; the gene matches leave 9 bases unexplained. Measured from the cysteine to the phenylalanine, the CDR3 is 17 residues long. Only the CDR3 part of the read is kept: 51 bases, read in frame from the first base. CDR1 SGHRS and CDR2 YFSETQ are derived from the germline V gene. The library was produced with PCR. TCRdb shows the sequencer as Illumina HiSeq 2500. Molecular barcoding was employed in the preparation of TCR libraries, with unique molecular identifiers being used to normalize TCRbeta repertoire quantification. In-frame beta chains were kept once TCRdb had trimmed the public reads at Q25 with fastp and called clones with MiXCR. CDR3 protein duplicates are merged, each entry listing the most common genes and DNA. The sample table lists fewer than 750,000 distinct CDR3 sequences, about 21% of them with a count of one. The ten largest clones take up approximately 14% of the sample.

The clonotype was recovered from a boy younger than two who had a stem cell transplant for acute myeloid leukemia, so the T cells may come from the graft donor. This chain is built from TRBV5-1 and TRBJ2-7; TRBD1 agrees with 8 junctional bases. The material sequenced was PBMCs, mostly from graft donor cells, taken 360 days after TCRalphabeta/CD19-depleted stem cell transplant. The nucleotide sequence reads TGCGCCAGCAGCTTGGGCCTGGGACAGGCGATATCCTACGAGCAGTACTTC. It codes for CASSLGLGQAISYEQYF.